This TCR beta chain was obtained from a study of T-cell reconstitution after alpha-beta-depleted transplantation in children. This CDR3 region has 15 residues. The germline CDR1 and CDR2 sequences are MNHNS and SASEGT. Losses at the gene ends were 6 bases for V and 3 bases for J; bases not matched to a gene: 8. This clonotype was found many times. It was with unique molecular identifiers that the TCRbeta library was prepared. TCRdb ran MiXCR on the PCR reads and lists one entry per CDR3 protein. The sample includes under 150,000 distinct CDR3 sequences, about 9.5% of them seen just once. The chain couples TRBV6-1 to TRBJ2-7, with TRBD1 matching over 10 bases. The starting material was PBMCs, mostly from graft donor cells, obtained 180 days after TCRalphabeta/CD19-depleted stem cell transplant. The clonotype was recovered from a girl under two years old who had a stem cell transplant for combined immunodeficiency, so the T cells may come from the graft donor. The chain's CDR3 is CASRSPGTGDYEQYF. In nucleotides, the CDR3 is TGTGCCAGCAGGTCCCCAGGGACAGGGGACTACGAGCAGTACTTC.